The 27 T cell receptor beta chains in this list originate from one sample, sequenced in a study of T-cell reconstitution after alpha-beta-depleted transplantation in children. Unique molecular identifiers featured in how the TCRbeta library was prepared. Using its own MiXCR run on the PCR reads, TCRdb lists one record per CDR3 protein. The data show approximately 400,000 distinct CDR3 sequences, 15% to 20% seen once. Here the sequenced sample was PBMCs, mostly from graft donor cells, taken 360 days after TCRalphabeta/CD19-depleted stem cell transplant. The receptors were gathered from a boy younger than two who had a stem cell transplant for Wiskott-Aldrich syndrome, so the T cells may come from the graft donor.

This clonotype was seen a few times. This chain links TRBV30 with TRBJ2-7; 13 bases fit TRBD2. V was clipped by 3 bases and J by 4 bases; unmatched bases: 6. This CDR3 is built from 15 residues. Germline assignment: CDR1 GTSNPN and CDR2 SVGIG (reference sequence). The CDR3 region is CAWRAGTSGEYEQYF. CDR3 DNA sequence: TGTGCCTGGAGGGCAGGGACTAGCGGGGAGTACGAGCAGTACTTC.

The chain links TRBV2 to TRBJ2-6; 8 bases match TRBD1. CDR3 length: 18 amino acids. CDR1 and CDR2 from the germline V gene are SNHLY and FYNNEI. V dropped 6 bases and J dropped 0; count of bases not matched to a gene: 10. CDR3 sequence: CASRDRAPSSSGANVLTF. The CDR3 DNA reads as TGTGCCAGCAGGGACAGGGCCCCCTCGAGCTCTGGGGCCAACGTCCTGACTTTC.

Only a few counts were recorded for this clonotype. The J gene is TRBJ2-7, the V gene TRBV5-1, with D perhaps TRBD1 (6 bases). CDR1 is SGHRS, CDR2 YFSETQ, per germline. The CDR3 is 15 amino acids. Trimming removed 4 bases at V and 3 bases at J, with 17 bases between. The CDR3 loop is CASSRDRRTIYEQYF. The CDR3, as DNA: TGCGCCAGCAGCCGCGACAGGCGGACGATCTACGAGCAGTACTTC.

The genes are TRBV7-9 and TRBJ2-3; D unresolved. V gave up 5 bases and J gave up 4 bases, with 16 bases separating them. CDR3 length: 15 amino acids. CDR1 and CDR2 from the germline V gene are SEHNR and FQNEAQ (reference sequence). The CDR3 loop reads CASSRKAKAPDTQYF. The CDR3 DNA sequence: TGTGCCAGCAGCCGAAAAGCAAAGGCACCAGATACGCAGTATTTT.

This clonotype was seen only a few times. This chain connects TRBV5-1 to TRBJ2-7; a possible D gene is TRBD2 (6 bases). Germline loops: CDR1 SGHRS, CDR2 YFSETQ. V was shortened by 3 bases and J by 3 bases, with 19 bases between the two germline ends. The CDR3 totals 16 residues. CDR3 sequence (DNA): TGCGCCAGCAGCTCGTTTGGCGGGGAGACCGGCTACGAGCAGTACTTC. It is translated as CASSSFGGETGYEQYF.

The chain employs TRBV18 and TRBJ1-1; D possibly corresponds to TRBD1 (6 bases). Trimming removed 4 bases from V and 0 bases from J, with 12 bases in between. Germline-derived CDR1 and CDR2 are KGHSH and LQKENI. CDR3 length equals 15 residues. Here the CDR3 DNA reads TGTGCCAGCTCACAGTGGGGGGCTCTGAACACTGAAGCTTTCTTT. Protein product: CASSQWGALNTEAFF.

This clonotype was counted only a few times. The V call is TRBV20-1, the J call TRBJ1-1; D is unresolved. The CDR3 consists of 14 residues. CDR1 DFQATT and CDR2 SNEGSKA come from the germline V gene (reference sequence). The V gene lost 0 bases and the J gene lost 2 bases, with 10 bases spanning the gap. The CDR3 reads CSARDRTVNTEAFF. The CDR3 nucleotides read TGCAGTGCTAGAGATCGAACGGTTAACACTGAAGCTTTCTTT.

This clonotype showed up just a few times. The J gene is TRBJ2-6, the V gene TRBV5-1, with D unresolved. The V and J ends lost 2 bases and 0 bases respectively, with 6 bases between them. The length of the CDR3 is 15 residues. Germline V gene sequence: CDR1 SGHRS, CDR2 YFSETQ. CDR3 sequence (DNA): TGCGCCAGCAGCTTTGGGTCCTCTGGGGCCAACGTCCTGACTTTC. Protein: CASSFGSSGANVLTF.

This clonotype was counted a few times. V is TRBV12-3 or TRBV12-4 and J is TRBJ2-7, with 10 bases identical to TRBD1. The J segment lost 2 bases and the V segment lost 5 bases, leaving 3 bases of the junction unmatched. The CDR3 consists of 14 residues. CDR3 in DNA: TGTGCCAGCAGTAAGACAGGGGGCACCTACGAGCAGTACTTC. Residues: CASSKTGGTYEQYF.

This rearrangement joins TRBV19 to TRBJ1-6; 7 bases map to TRBD1. The CDR3 sequence is 15 residues long. The germline V gene has CDR1 LNHDA and CDR2 SQIVND (reference sequence). Trimming took 6 bases from V and 4 from J; bases not matched to a gene: 6. The DNA of the CDR3 is TGTGCCAGTAGCGACAGGGAGAGATATAATTCACCCCTCCACTTT. Amino acids: CASSDRERYNSPLHF.

DNA of the CDR3: TGTGCCAGCAGTGTGGGGGGAATGCTCACAGATACGCAGTATTTT. Encoded protein: CASSVGGMLTDTQYF. This sequence joins TRBV6-4 and TRBJ2-3; D is perhaps TRBD2 (6 bases). CDR3 size: 15 residues. V gave up 4 bases and J gave up 2 bases, with 13 bases separating them. The germline V gene has CDR1 MRHNA and CDR2 SNTAGT.

CDR3: CASRERASTDTQYF. CDR3 sequence (DNA): TGTGCCAGCAGAGAGCGGGCTAGCACAGATACGCAGTATTTT. The V gene is TRBV3-1, the J gene TRBJ2-3, with D maybe TRBD2 (6 bases). CDR3 length equals 14 residues. CDR1 and CDR2 (germline): LGHDT, YNNKEL (reference sequence). V was cut by 6 bases and J by 0 bases, with 10 bases left in between.

V is TRBV12-3 or TRBV12-4 and J is TRBJ1-2, with unresolved D. Trimming pared 1 base from V and 5 bases from J, leaving 8 bases between. The CDR3 totals 13 residues. CDR3: CASSLELLYGYTF. As DNA, the CDR3 is TGTGCCAGCAGTTTAGAGCTGTTGTATGGCTACACCTTC.

This clonotype was detected ten times or more. The chain has TRBV27 and TRBJ2-7, with TRBD1 identical over 9 bases. The CDR3 contains 14 residues. CDR1 MNHEY and CDR2 SMNVEV come from the germline V gene (reference sequence). V gave up 3 bases and J gave up 5 bases; unmatched junction bases: 5. The CDR3: CASSFHRGPHEQYF. The CDR3 DNA is TGTGCCAGCAGTTTTCACAGGGGGCCGCACGAGCAGTACTTC.

The chain employs TRBV5-1 and TRBJ2-1; D gene uncertain. The germline CDR1 and CDR2 sequences are SGHRS and YFSETQ. Trimming removed 0 bases from V and 0 bases from J, with 10 bases in between. The CDR3 runs to 16 residues. CDR3 DNA: TGCGCCAGCAGCTTGGAGGCAGCCAGCTCCTACAATGAGCAGTTCTTC. Residues: CASSLEAASSYNEQFF.

This clonotype was seen only a few times. The V call is TRBV7-9, the J call TRBJ2-7, with D uncertain. CDR1 is SEHNR and CDR2 is FQNEAQ in the germline V gene (reference sequence). V was pared by 5 bases and J by 3 bases, with 11 bases between. The CDR3 length is 13 residues. The CDR3 protein is CASSQNSYYEQYF. The CDR3 nucleotides read TGTGCCAGCAGCCAAAATAGCTACTACGAGCAGTACTTC. The full variable domain, rest sourced from reference TRBV7-9 and TRBJ2-7, is DTGVSQNPRHKITKRGQNVTFRCDPISEHNRLYWYRQTLGQGPEFLTYFQNEAQLEKSRLLSDRFSAERPKGSFSTLEIQRTEQGDSAMYLCASSQNSYYEQYFGPGTRLTVT.

The V gene is TRBV2, the J gene TRBJ2-7; TRBD1 agrees at 7 bases. The germline gives CDR1 SNHLY, CDR2 FYNNEI. The J segment lost 13 bases and the V segment lost 4 bases, leaving 7 bases of the junction unmatched. The CDR3 consists of 11 residues. This chain's CDR3 is CASSGDRVIYF. In DNA, the CDR3 is TGTGCCAGCAGTGGCGACAGGGTGATATACTTC. Full variable domain (missing parts from reference TRBV2 and TRBJ2-7): EPEVTQTPSHQVTQMGQEVILRCVPISNHLYFYWYRQILGQKVEFLVSFYNNEISEKSEIFDDQFSVERPDGSNFTLKIRSTKLEDSAMYFCASSGDRVIYFGPGTRLTVT.

The chain couples TRBV20-1 to TRBJ2-7; D remains unclear. The CDR3 length is 13 residues. Looked up from germline, CDR1 is DFQATT and CDR2 is SNEGSKA (reference sequence). Deletions cut 3 bases from V and 3 bases from J, with 12 bases between. The CDR3 protein is CSARPVRSYEQYF. CDR3 nucleotide sequence: TGCAGTGCTAGGCCAGTGAGAAGCTACGAGCAGTACTTC.

In its sample, this clonotype was seen many times. V is TRBV12-3 or TRBV12-4 and J is TRBJ2-7; 7 bases fit TRBD1. With V trimmed by 5 bases and J by 0 bases, 7 bases remained unmatched. The CDR3 is 15 amino acids. CDR3 region: CASSTYGTVSYEQYF. CDR3 nucleotide sequence: TGTGCCAGCAGTACCTACGGGACAGTCTCCTACGAGCAGTACTTC.

Here the CDR3 DNA reads TGCGCCAGCAGCTACACCGGGCAGACTGAAAAACTGTTTTTT. It yields the protein CASSYTGQTEKLFF. The chain links TRBV5-1 to TRBJ1-4; no clear D gene. There are 14 residues in the CDR3. Germline V gives CDR1 SGHRS, CDR2 YFSETQ. Trimming cost V 3 bases and J 7 bases, with 13 bases left between them.

The chain uses TRBV12-3 or TRBV12-4 and TRBJ1-5; D not certain. Trimming pared 1 base from V and 0 bases from J, leaving 4 bases between. The CDR3 extends over 14 amino acids. The chain's CDR3 is CASSLGNSNQPQHF. As DNA, the CDR3 is TGTGCCAGCAGTTTAGGCAATAGCAATCAGCCCCAGCATTTT.

V is TRBV7-9 and J is TRBJ1-6, with 7 nucleotides matching TRBD1. With 2 bases clipped from V and 6 bases from J, the junction kept 7 bases outside the gene matches. CDR1 is SEHNR, CDR2 FQNEAQ, per germline (reference sequence). The CDR3 consists of 16 residues. The CDR3 sequence: CASSLRWGQTNSPLHF. CDR3 nucleotide sequence: TGTGCCAGCAGCTTAAGGTGGGGACAGACTAATTCACCCCTCCACTTT.

CDR3 sequence (DNA): TGCAGTGCCACGGACAGGGTGGACTCTGGAAACACCATATATTTT. Residues: CSATDRVDSGNTIYF. This chain links TRBV20-1 with TRBJ1-3, with 8 bases identical to TRBD1. The germline CDR1 and CDR2 sequences are DFQATT and SNEGSKA (reference sequence). The V gene end was trimmed by 6 bases and the J gene end by 0 bases; junction bases not matched to a gene: 7. The CDR3 loop spans 15 amino acids.

This clonotype has only a few counts. The chain couples TRBV9 to TRBJ2-2, with 11 nucleotides matching TRBD1. The CDR3 loop spans 17 amino acids. V shed 1 base and J 0 bases; nucleotides not matched to a gene: 2. CDR1 SGDLS and CDR2 YYNGEE come from the germline V gene. CDR3 sequence reads: CASSVRTGGANTGELFF. CDR3 nucleotide sequence: TGTGCCAGCAGCGTAAGGACAGGGGGCGCGAACACCGGGGAGCTGTTTTTT.

In DNA form, the CDR3 reads TGTGCCAGCAGTTTCGGCAGGGGGCGCGAGGGTGAGCAGTTCTTC. Protein product: CASSFGRGREGEQFF. This chain uses TRBV12-3 or TRBV12-4 with TRBJ2-1; 8 bases agree with TRBD1. CDR3 length equals 15 residues. V was clipped by 3 bases and J by 9 bases; unmatched bases: 10.

The sample holds many counts of this clonotype. The chain couples TRBV24-1 to TRBJ2-3; perhaps TRBD1 as D (7 bases). The CDR3 is 16 residues long. Germline V gene lookup returns CDR1 KGHDR and CDR2 SFDVKD. V was shortened by 2 bases and J by 2 bases, with 13 bases between the two germline ends. CDR3 in amino acids: CATSDYRGGPTDTQYF. Here the CDR3 DNA reads TGTGCCACCAGTGATTACAGGGGAGGACCCACAGATACGCAGTATTTT.

Written as DNA, the CDR3 is TGTGCCAGCAGTTCACAGAGCCAAGAGACCCAGTACTTC. As protein: CASSSQSQETQYF. This chain links TRBV2 with TRBJ2-5; no firm D call. CDR3 length: 13 residues. V was trimmed by 5 bases and J by 1 base, leaving 8 bases between them. From germline, CDR1 is SNHLY and CDR2 FYNNEI.